This T cell receptor beta chain appears in the sequencing data of a study of blood T cells in healthy people across ages. A second roughly 6 to 11 cycle PCR used barcoded and J-beta primers. One entry per CDR3 protein results from TCRdb running MiXCR on the 5' RACE reads. In the table there are over 1,500,000 distinct CDR3 sequences, approximately 40% of which are singletons. The germline V gene has CDR1 SGHRS and CDR2 YFSETQ. This CDR3 comprises 15 residues. On this clonotype: Compared with germline, one end of the junction differs, possibly owing to a read error.

The genes are TRBV5-1 and TRBJ2-6; TRBD1 might be the D (5 bases). The TCR was taken from a human donor in good health. The sequencing sample was made of blood. Here the CDR3 reads CASNFTGSGANALTF. CDR3 DNA sequence: TGCGCCAGCAACTTTACAGGCTCTGGGGCCAACGCCCTGACTTTC.